This T cell receptor (beta chain) comes out of a study of cytomegalovirus exposure and HLA in healthy donors. The PCR had 60 Vbeta and 13 Jbeta primers. The assay was immunoSEQ multiplex PCR, and TCRdb's table has in-frame clones only and misses some. The data show around 100,000 clones, approximately 78% seen once. Each donor was nominally healthy when sampled (though unrecorded immune exposures were likely). Trimming at V came to 0 bases and at J to 8 bases, leaving 13 bases not matched to a gene. CDR1 and CDR2 (germline): LNHNV, YYDKDF (reference sequence). The CDR3 consists of 17 residues. The TCR originated in a woman in her thirties or forties in good health and CMV-seronegative. The sample taken for sequencing was PBMCs. The genes are TRBV15 and TRBJ2-1; 7 positions agree with TRBD2. CDR3 DNA: TGTGCCACCAGCAGAGAGCATGGGCTAGCGGAGGTTGATGAGCAGTTCTTC. It specifies CATSREHGLAEVDEQFF.